The clone carrying this T cell receptor (beta chain) was seen only once. Antigen specificity is unknown. The germline gives CDR1 SGHRS, CDR2 YFSETQ. V shed 0 bases and J shed 11 bases, with 21 bases lying between them. The CDR3 loop spans 17 amino acids. This entry is derived from a study of T-cell memory formation after mild COVID-19. Study findings and constraints: Cross-reactive memory seemingly joined, as some responding clones were found in pre-infection memory.

Sample barcodes and UMIs were carried by the TCR alpha and TCR beta cDNA libraries that 5'RACE generated with constant-segment primers. TCRdb reprocessed the 5' RACE reads with MiXCR, giving one entry per CDR3 protein. The data hold roughly 200,000 distinct CDR3 sequences, with just over 9.5% observed a single time. This TCR derives from a man younger than 30 who had mild COVID-19 (a few samples of this study predate the infection). Cell type and time point are not known. The sequenced sample was PBMCs or a T cell subset sorted from them (not recorded which). This chain links TRBV5-1 with TRBJ1-6; possible D gene TRBD1, 6 bases. The CDR3 nucleotides are TGCGCCAGCAGCTTGGCCTCGCTCGGGACATCTTTGGCACCCCTCCACTTT. It specifies CASSLASLGTSLAPLHF.